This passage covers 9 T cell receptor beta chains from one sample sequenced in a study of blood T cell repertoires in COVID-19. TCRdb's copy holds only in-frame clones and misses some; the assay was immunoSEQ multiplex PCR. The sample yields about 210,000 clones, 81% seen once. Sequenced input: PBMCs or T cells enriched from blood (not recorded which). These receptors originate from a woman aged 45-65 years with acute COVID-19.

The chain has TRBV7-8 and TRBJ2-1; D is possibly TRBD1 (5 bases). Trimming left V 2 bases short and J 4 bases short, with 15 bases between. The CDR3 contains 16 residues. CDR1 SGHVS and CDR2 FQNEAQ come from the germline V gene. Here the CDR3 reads CASSLFVAKGYNEQFF. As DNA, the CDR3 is TGTGCCAGCAGCTTATTTGTGGCTAAGGGGTACAATGAGCAGTTCTTC.

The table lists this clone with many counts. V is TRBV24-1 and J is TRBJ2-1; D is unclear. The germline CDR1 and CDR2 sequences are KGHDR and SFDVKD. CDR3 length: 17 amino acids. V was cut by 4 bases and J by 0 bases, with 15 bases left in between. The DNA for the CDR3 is TGTGCCACCAGTGACGCTAGACTTCAGACCTCCTACAATGAGCAGTTCTTC. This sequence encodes CATSDARLQTSYNEQFF.

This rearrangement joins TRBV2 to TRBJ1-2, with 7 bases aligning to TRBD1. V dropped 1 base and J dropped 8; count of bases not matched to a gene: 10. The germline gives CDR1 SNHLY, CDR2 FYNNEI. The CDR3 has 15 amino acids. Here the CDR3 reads CASSEGAKGARGYTF. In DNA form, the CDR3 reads TGTGCCAGCAGTGAAGGGGCCAAGGGGGCGAGGGGCTACACCTTC.

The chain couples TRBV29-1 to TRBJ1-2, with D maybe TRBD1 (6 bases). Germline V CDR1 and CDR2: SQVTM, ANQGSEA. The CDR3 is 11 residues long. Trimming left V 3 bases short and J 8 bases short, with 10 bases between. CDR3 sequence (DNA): TGCAGCGTTGAGGGGGCTAAAGGCTACACCTTC. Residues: CSVEGAKGYTF.

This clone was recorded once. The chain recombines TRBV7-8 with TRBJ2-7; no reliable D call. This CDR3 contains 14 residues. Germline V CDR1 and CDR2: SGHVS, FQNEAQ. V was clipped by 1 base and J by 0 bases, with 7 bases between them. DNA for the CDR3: TGTGCCAGCAGCTTAGAAGCCCTCTCCTACGAGCAGTACTTC. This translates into CASSLEALSYEQYF.

The CDR3 region is CASSLRLTGERDTQYF. CDR3 bases: TGTGCCAGCAGCCTAAGACTCACAGGGGAAAGAGATACGCAGTATTTT. The chain couples TRBV5-4 to TRBJ2-3; TRBD1 aligns across 7 bases. The CDR3 has 16 amino acids. V was clipped by 4 bases and J by 5 bases; unmatched bases: 13. From germline, CDR1 is SGHNT and CDR2 YYREEE (reference sequence).

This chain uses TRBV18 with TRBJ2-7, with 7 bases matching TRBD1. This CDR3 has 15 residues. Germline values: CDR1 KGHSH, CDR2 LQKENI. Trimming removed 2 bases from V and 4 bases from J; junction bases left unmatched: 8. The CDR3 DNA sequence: TGTGCCAGCTCACCAAGCGAGGGGGCCGTGTACGAGCAGTACTTC. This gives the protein CASSPSEGAVYEQYF. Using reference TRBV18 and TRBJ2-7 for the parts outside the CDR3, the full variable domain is NAGVMQNPRHLVRRRGQEARLRCSPMKGHSHVYWYRQLPEEGLKFMVYLQKENIIDESGMPKERFSAEFPKEGPSILRIQQVVRGDSAAYFCASSPSEGAVYEQYFGPGTRLTVT.

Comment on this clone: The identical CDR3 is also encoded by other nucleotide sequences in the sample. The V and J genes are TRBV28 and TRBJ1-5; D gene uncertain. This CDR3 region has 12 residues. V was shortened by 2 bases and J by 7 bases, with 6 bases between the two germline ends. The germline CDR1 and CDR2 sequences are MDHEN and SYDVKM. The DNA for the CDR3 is TGTGCCAGCAGTTTACTGAGGCAGCCCCAGCATTTT. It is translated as CASSLLRQPQHF.

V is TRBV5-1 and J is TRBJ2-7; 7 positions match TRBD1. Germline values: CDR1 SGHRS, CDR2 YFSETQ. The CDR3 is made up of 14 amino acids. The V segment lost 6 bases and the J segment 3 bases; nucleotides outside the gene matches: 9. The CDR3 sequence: CASMAGAGGYEQYF. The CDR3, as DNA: TGCGCCAGCATGGCCGGGGCAGGGGGCTACGAGCAGTACTTC.